This T cell receptor beta chain was documented in a study of monozygotic twins with inflammatory bowel disease. As for this clonotype: Its antigen is currently unknown.

With the 5' RACE reads reprocessed, TCRdb shows one record per CDR3 protein and no DNA. The sample data list about 380,000 distinct CDR3 sequences. Germline-derived CDR1 and CDR2 are SGHRS and YFSETQ. CDR3 length: 15 residues. Regarding the study as a whole: No difference was seen in repertoire similarity between concordant and discordant twins, possibly from limited power. Patient repertoires may carry noise from differing immunosuppressive treatments.

The blood volume drawn from each donor was 2 to 3 ml. The V call is TRBV5-1, the J call TRBJ2-1; TCRdb's D gene call, TRBD2, goes unchecked for lack of DNA. The receptor's source is a human donor with ulcerative colitis or Crohn's disease, or a healthy co-twin of an affected twin (not recorded which). Material: blood. The CDR3 here is CASRTGLTTGNEQFF.